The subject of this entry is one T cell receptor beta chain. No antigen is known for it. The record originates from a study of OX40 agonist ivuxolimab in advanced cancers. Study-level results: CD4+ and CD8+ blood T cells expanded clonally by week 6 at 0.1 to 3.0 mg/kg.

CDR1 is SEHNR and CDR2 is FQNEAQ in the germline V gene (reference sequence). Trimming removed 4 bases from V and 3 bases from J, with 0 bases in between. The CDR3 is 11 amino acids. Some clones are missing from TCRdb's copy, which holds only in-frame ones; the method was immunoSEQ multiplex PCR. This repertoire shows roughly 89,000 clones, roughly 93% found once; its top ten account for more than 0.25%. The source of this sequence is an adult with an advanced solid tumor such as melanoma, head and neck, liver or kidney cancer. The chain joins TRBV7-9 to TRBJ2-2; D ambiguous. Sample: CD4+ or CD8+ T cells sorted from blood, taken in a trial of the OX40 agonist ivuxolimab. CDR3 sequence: CASSYTGELFF. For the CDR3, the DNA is TGTGCCAGCAGCTACACCGGGGAGCTGTTTTTT.